These 24 T cell receptor beta chains came from one sample sequenced in a study of post-analysis software for immune sequencing data. General observations from the study: TRBV5-6, TRBV5-1 and TRBV20-1 belonged to a set of about five TRBV segments that were more frequent in patients than controls.

Unique molecular identifiers featured in each of the TCR beta cDNA libraries. TCRdb reanalysed the PCR reads using MiXCR and keeps one entry per CDR3 protein. This table holds more than 500,000 distinct CDR3 sequences, approximately 31% found once. No cognate antigen is known for these TCRs. Sequences were obtained from blood. All receptors derive from a girl younger than 18 with multiple sclerosis.

The CDR3 spells CASSSGGTGMYNEQFF. CDR3 bases: TGCGCCAGCAGCTCCGGGGGGACAGGAATGTACAATGAGCAGTTCTTC. The V and J genes are TRBV5-1 and TRBJ2-1; maybe TRBD1 (8 bases). The CDR3 is made up of 16 amino acids. Per the germline V gene, CDR1 is SGHRS and CDR2 is YFSETQ. V was trimmed by 3 bases and J by 4 bases, leaving 17 bases between them.

The rearrangement links TRBV20-1 to TRBJ2-5; D unclear. Germline CDR1 DFQATT, CDR2 SNEGSKA (reference sequence). The CDR3 is 11 amino acids. The V end lost 5 bases, the J end lost 4 bases, and 8 bases lay between the germline ends. This chain's CDR3 is CSASFLETQYF. CDR3 in DNA: TGCAGTGCTTCCTTTCTAGAGACCCAGTACTTC.

The rearrangement uses TRBV29-1 and TRBJ1-1, with 7 nucleotides matching TRBD1. CDR1 and CDR2 (germline): SQVTM, ANQGSEA. Trimming cost V 5 bases and J 3 bases; bases outside gene matches: 6. The CDR3 is made up of 13 amino acids. CDR3 nucleotides: TGCAGCGTTTGGGGACAGATGGACACTGAAGCTTTCTTT. Its protein is CSVWGQMDTEAFF. The variable domain in full, completed from reference TRBV29-1 and TRBJ1-1, reads SAVISQKPSRDICQRGTSLTIQCQVDSQVTMMFWYRQQPGQSLTLIATANQGSEATYESGFVIDKFPISRPNLTFSTLTVSNMSPEDSSIYLCSVWGQMDTEAFFGQGTRLTVV.

The chain is built from TRBV5-1 and TRBJ2-7, with D perhaps matching TRBD2 (6 bases). The assigned J gene may be wrong: the sequence end matches TRBJ2-5 better. The CDR3 spans 14 residues. The germline CDR1 and CDR2 sequences are SGHRS and YFSETQ. CDR3 coding DNA: TGCGCCAGCAGCTTGGGCGGGGTTGACGAGACCCAGTACTTC. It codes for CASSLGGVDETQYF.

This clonotype was observed at least ten times. V gene TRBV5-5 combines with J gene TRBJ2-7; no firm D call. The CDR3 runs to 13 residues. Trimming cost V 2 bases and J 2 bases, with 8 bases left between them. From germline, CDR1 is SGHKS and CDR2 YYEKEE (reference sequence). CDR3 DNA sequence: TGTGCCAGCAGCTTACAGATTACCTACGAGCAGTACTTC. The encoded protein is CASSLQITYEQYF.

This clonotype was observed a few times. The chain uses TRBV20-1 and TRBJ1-2; no definite D call. The CDR3 length is 14 residues. V gave up 1 base and J gave up 2 bases, with 11 bases separating them. CDR1 is DFQATT and CDR2 is SNEGSKA in the germline V gene (reference sequence). In DNA, the CDR3 is TGCAGTGCTAGAGTTCTTCTACGAAACTATGGCTACACCTTC. Protein product: CSARVLLRNYGYTF.

The chain is built from TRBV29-1 and TRBJ1-2; the D gene is possibly TRBD1 (6 bases). Germline V CDR1 and CDR2: SQVTM, ANQGSEA. The length of the CDR3 is 14 residues. V lost 7 bases and J 8 bases, leaving 23 bases between the germline ends. The CDR3 nucleotides read TGCAGCGCCCTGCCGACAGGACATTCAGGGGGCTACACCTTC. Amino acid sequence: CSALPTGHSGGYTF.

This clonotype was seen a handful of times. CDR3: CASSQEGPGGMYEQYF. In DNA form, the CDR3 reads TGCGCCAGCAGCCAGGAGGGACCCGGGGGTATGTACGAGCAGTACTTC. V gene TRBV4-1 combines with J gene TRBJ2-7, with D maybe TRBD2 (6 bases). This CDR3 spans 16 amino acids. Germline lookup yields CDR1 MGHRA and CDR2 YSYEKL. Trimming stripped 3 bases from V and 4 bases from J, with 19 bases between.

Only a few counts were recorded for this clonotype. The chain has TRBV19 and TRBJ1-5; the D gene is possibly TRBD1 (5 bases). CDR1 is LNHDA, CDR2 SQIVND, per germline (reference sequence). CDR3 size: 16 residues. V lost 3 bases, J lost 7 bases, and 19 bases lay in between. The CDR3, as DNA: TGTGCCAGTAGTATGGTGGACCGCCCCGGGGGGCAGCCCCAGCATTTT. Its translation is CASSMVDRPGGQPQHF.

The sample holds a few counts of this clonotype. This chain joins TRBV18 and TRBJ2-7, with TRBD2 identical over 8 bases. The length of the CDR3 is 17 residues. Looked up from germline, CDR1 is KGHSH and CDR2 is LQKENI. The V segment lost 2 bases and the J segment 2 bases; nucleotides outside the gene matches: 11. The CDR3 is CASSPTVSAGGPYEQYF. CDR3 DNA: TGTGCCAGCTCACCAACCGTATCGGCGGGGGGCCCCTACGAGCAGTACTTC.

The chain uses TRBV12-3 or TRBV12-4 and TRBJ1-5; the match to TRBD1 covers 7 bases. The CDR3 is made up of 15 amino acids. J lost 6 bases, V lost 2 bases, and 7 bases had no gene match. Written as DNA, the CDR3 is TGTGCCAGCAGTTTATTTACAGGGGCTGGTCAGCCCCAGCATTTT. It encodes CASSLFTGAGQPQHF.

The rearrangement joins TRBV20-1 to TRBJ1-4; D not certain. This CDR3 comprises 15 residues. V lost 6 bases and J 0 bases, leaving 14 bases between the germline ends. Germline V gene lookup returns CDR1 DFQATT and CDR2 SNEGSKA (reference sequence). The CDR3 bases are TGCAGTGCCTGGCACAACCTCGCAACTAATGAAAAACTGTTTTTT. The encoded protein is CSAWHNLATNEKLFF.

This clonotype was observed many times. The V call is TRBV29-1, the J call TRBJ2-3; the D is unclear. Germline V CDR1 and CDR2: SQVTM, ANQGSEA. The CDR3 consists of 13 residues. Trimming removed 1 base at V and 2 bases at J, with 7 bases between. CDR3 in DNA: TGCAGCGTTGAAGTCACCTCCACAGATACGCAGTATTTT. This sequence encodes CSVEVTSTDTQYF.

The chain recombines TRBV18 with TRBJ1-2, with D hard to call. The CDR3 has 14 residues. V lost 0 bases and J 7 bases, leaving 12 bases between the germline ends. The germline V gene has CDR1 KGHSH and CDR2 LQKENI. The CDR3 sequence is CASSPPPASGGYTF. The CDR3 DNA reads TGTGCCAGCTCACCACCGCCAGCCTCAGGTGGCTACACCTTC.

The chain joins TRBV12-3 or TRBV12-4 to TRBJ2-5, with 7 bases identical to TRBD2. Trimming took 6 bases from V and 5 from J; bases not matched to a gene: 6. CDR3 size: 13 residues. The CDR3 DNA follows: TGTGCCAGCAGCCTTAGCGGGTCTGAGACCCAGTACTTC. Translating it yields CASSLSGSETQYF.

The genes are TRBV12-5 and TRBJ2-5; TRBD2 is a possible D gene (5 bases). The germline V and J ends were trimmed by 3 bases and 1 base, with 12 bases remaining between them. The CDR3 sequence is 15 residues long. Germline values: CDR1 LGHNT, CDR2 FRNRAP. The CDR3 protein is CASGLEGLGQETQYF. DNA of the CDR3: TGTGCTAGTGGTTTAGAGGGTCTAGGCCAAGAGACCCAGTACTTC.

V usage is TRBV6-5 and J usage is TRBJ2-3; a possible D gene is TRBD1 (6 bases). The CDR3 has 13 amino acids. CDR1 MNHEY and CDR2 SVGAGI come from the germline V gene. V lost 6 bases and J 2 bases, leaving 9 bases between the germline ends. The CDR3, as DNA: TGTGCCAGCAGGGACAGTTACACAGATACGCAGTATTTT. Amino acid sequence: CASRDSYTDTQYF.

This chain connects TRBV12-3 or TRBV12-4 to TRBJ2-7; 7 bases match TRBD2. The J segment lost 2 bases and the V segment lost 3 bases, leaving 7 bases of the junction unmatched. This CDR3 contains 15 residues. The CDR3 DNA reads as TGTGCCAGCAGTTTTGTTGGGGGGAGGGCCTACGAGCAGTACTTC. Translation: CASSFVGGRAYEQYF.

The chain uses TRBV12-3 or TRBV12-4 and TRBJ1-2; D is unclear. The length of the CDR3 is 12 residues. The V end was cut by 3 bases, the J end by 5 bases, with 7 bases between. The CDR3: CASSFTPYGYTF. The CDR3 bases are TGTGCCAGCAGTTTCACTCCTTATGGCTACACCTTC.

The rearrangement links TRBV12-3 or TRBV12-4 to TRBJ2-7; unclear D gene. The V and J ends lost 4 bases and 0 bases respectively, with 7 bases between them. The CDR3 contains 13 residues. The CDR3 loop reads CASSYGFSYEQYF. The CDR3 DNA reads TGTGCCAGCAGTTACGGCTTCTCCTACGAGCAGTACTTC.

The chain joins TRBV12-3 or TRBV12-4 to TRBJ2-1; 8 nucleotides match TRBD2. The CDR3 contains 14 residues. The trim removed 8 bases at V and 0 bases at J, leaving 3 bases unmatched. The CDR3 nucleotides are TGTGCCAGCCTGGGGACTAGCTCCTACAATGAGCAGTTCTTC. This translates into CASLGTSSYNEQFF.

CDR3 in DNA: TGCGCCAGCAGCTTGGTCGCGGGAGGGCTTGAGCAGTACTTC. This gives the protein CASSLVAGGLEQYF. The chain joins TRBV5-1 to TRBJ2-7, with 9 bases matching TRBD2. Germline V gene lookup returns CDR1 SGHRS and CDR2 YFSETQ. Trimming at V came to 0 bases and at J to 7 bases, leaving 5 bases not matched to a gene. The CDR3 has 14 residues.

This clonotype was counted a few times. V and J are TRBV20-1 and TRBJ2-6; 8 nucleotides line up with TRBD2. V was clipped by 1 base and J by 3 bases; unmatched bases: 8. Germline values: CDR1 DFQATT, CDR2 SNEGSKA (reference sequence). The CDR3 covers 17 residues. CDR3 residues: CSARVGGAVSGANVLTF. Here the CDR3 DNA reads TGCAGTGCTAGAGTCGGGGGGGCGGTTAGTGGGGCCAACGTCCTGACTTTC.

V is TRBV20-1 and J is TRBJ2-5; D tentatively fits TRBD1 or TRBD2 (6 bases each). Trimming removed 5 bases at V and 11 bases at J, with 27 bases between. Germline V gives CDR1 DFQATT, CDR2 SNEGSKA (reference sequence). The CDR3 runs to 15 residues. The CDR3 spells CSALNGGSNGDEQYF. CDR3 nucleotide sequence: TGCAGTGCTCTCAACGGGGGCAGTAATGGCGATGAGCAGTACTTC.